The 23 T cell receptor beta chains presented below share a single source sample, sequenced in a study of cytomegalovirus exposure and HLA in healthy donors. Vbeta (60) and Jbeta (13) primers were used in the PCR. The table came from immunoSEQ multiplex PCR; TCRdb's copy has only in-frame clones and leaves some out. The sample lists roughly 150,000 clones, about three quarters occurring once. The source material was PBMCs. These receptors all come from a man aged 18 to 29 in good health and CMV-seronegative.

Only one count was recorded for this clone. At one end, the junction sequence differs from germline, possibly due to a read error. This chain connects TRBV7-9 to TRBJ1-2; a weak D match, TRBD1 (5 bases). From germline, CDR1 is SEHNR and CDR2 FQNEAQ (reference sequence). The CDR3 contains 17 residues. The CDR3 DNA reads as TGTTCCAGCAGCTCCAGGGTGAGGACGGCGGCTAACTATGGCTACACCTTC. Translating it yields CSSSSRVRTAANYGYTF. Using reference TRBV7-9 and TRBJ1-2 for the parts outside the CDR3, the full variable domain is DTGVSQNPRHKITKRGQNVTFRCDPISEHNRLYWYRQTLGQGPEFLTYFQNEAQLEKSRLLSDRFSAERPKGSFSTLEIQRTEQGDSAMYLCSSSSRVRTAANYGYTFGSGTRLTVV.

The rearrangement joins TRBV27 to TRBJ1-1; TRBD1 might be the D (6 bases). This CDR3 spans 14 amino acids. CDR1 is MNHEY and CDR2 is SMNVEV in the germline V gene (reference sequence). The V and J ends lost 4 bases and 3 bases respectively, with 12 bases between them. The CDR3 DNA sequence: TGTGCCAGCAGTTCAGGGGCGAAGTACACTGAAGCTTTCTTT. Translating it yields CASSSGAKYTEAFF.

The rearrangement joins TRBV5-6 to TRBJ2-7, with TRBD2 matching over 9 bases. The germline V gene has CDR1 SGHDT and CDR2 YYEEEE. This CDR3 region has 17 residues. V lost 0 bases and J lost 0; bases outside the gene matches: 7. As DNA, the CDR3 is TGTGCCAGCAGCTTGGTTAGCGGGAGCCCAAGCTCCTACGAGCAGTACTTC. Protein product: CASSLVSGSPSSYEQYF.

The CDR3 loop reads CASSLGSLQAQYF. Written as DNA, the CDR3 is TGTGCCAGCAGTTTGGGGTCATTACAGGCCCAGTATTTT. V usage is TRBV27 and J usage is TRBJ2-3; TRBD1 is a possible D gene (5 bases). In germline, CDR1 is MNHEY, CDR2 SMNVEV (reference sequence). This CDR3 is 13 amino acids long. Trimming took off 3 bases at V and 12 bases at J, with 16 bases between the two ends.

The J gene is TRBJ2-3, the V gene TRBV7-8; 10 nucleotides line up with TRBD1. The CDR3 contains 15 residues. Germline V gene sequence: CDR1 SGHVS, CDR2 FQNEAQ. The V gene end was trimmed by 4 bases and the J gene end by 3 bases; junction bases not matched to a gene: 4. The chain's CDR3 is CASSSDRGGTDTQYF. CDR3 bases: TGTGCCAGCAGCTCGGACAGGGGGGGAACAGATACGCAGTATTTT.

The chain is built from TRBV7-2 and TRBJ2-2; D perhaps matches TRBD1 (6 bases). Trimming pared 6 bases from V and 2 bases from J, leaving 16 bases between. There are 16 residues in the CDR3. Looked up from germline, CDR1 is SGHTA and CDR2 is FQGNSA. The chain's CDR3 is CASREEPGQNTGELFF. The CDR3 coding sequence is TGTGCCAGCAGAGAGGAGCCGGGACAAAACACCGGGGAGCTGTTTTTT.

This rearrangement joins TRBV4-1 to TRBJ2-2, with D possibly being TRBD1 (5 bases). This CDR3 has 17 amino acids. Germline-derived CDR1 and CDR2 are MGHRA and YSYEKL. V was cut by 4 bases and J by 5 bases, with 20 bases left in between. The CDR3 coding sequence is TGCGCCAGCAGCCCGCCCTGGGGCGAAGTAGAAACCGGGGAGCTGTTTTTT. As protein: CASSPPWGEVETGELFF.

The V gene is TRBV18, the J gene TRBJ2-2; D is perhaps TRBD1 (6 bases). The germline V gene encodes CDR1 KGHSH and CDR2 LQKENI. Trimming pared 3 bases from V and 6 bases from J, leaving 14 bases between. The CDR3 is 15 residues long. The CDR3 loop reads CASSPQREGAGELFF. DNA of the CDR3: TGTGCCAGCTCACCTCAACGAGAGGGGGCCGGGGAGCTGTTTTTT.

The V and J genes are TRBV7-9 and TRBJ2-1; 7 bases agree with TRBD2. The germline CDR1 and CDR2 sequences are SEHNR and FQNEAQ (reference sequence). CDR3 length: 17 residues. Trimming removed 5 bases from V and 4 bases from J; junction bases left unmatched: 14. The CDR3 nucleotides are TGTGCCAGCAGCACCGCACTAGCGTTCGTTAGTTACAATGAGCAGTTCTTC. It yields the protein CASSTALAFVSYNEQFF.

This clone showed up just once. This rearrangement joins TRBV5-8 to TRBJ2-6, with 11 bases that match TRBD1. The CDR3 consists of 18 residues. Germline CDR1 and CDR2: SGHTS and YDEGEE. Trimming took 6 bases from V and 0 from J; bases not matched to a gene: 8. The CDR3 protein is CASNLPGQGGSGANVLTF. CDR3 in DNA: TGTGCCAGCAACTTACCGGGACAGGGGGGCTCTGGGGCCAACGTCCTGACTTTC.

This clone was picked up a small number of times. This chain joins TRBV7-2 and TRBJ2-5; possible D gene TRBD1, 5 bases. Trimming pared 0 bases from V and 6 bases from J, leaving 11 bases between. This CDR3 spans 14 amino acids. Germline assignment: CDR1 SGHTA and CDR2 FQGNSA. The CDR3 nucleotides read TGTGCCAGCAGCTTAGCAGGGGCCGTGAAGACCCAGTACTTC. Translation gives CASSLAGAVKTQYF.

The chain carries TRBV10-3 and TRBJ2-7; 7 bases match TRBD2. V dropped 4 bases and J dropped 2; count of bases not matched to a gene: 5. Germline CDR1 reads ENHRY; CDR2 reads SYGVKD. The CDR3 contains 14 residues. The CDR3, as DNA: TGTGCCATCAGTGTTCGGGGGGATCCCTACGAGCAGTACTTC. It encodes CAISVRGDPYEQYF.

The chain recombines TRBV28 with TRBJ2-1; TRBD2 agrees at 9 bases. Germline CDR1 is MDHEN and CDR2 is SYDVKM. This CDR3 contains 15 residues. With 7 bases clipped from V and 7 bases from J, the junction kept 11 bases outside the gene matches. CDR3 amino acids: CASTSPYSGSNEQFF. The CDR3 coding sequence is TGTGCCAGCACGAGTCCGTATAGCGGGAGTAATGAGCAGTTCTTC.

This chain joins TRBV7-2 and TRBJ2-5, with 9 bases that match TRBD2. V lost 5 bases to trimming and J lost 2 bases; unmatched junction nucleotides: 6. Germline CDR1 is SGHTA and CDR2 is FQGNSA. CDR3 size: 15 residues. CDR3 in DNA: TGTGCCAGCAGCGCTCGACTAGCGGTACAAGAGACCCAGTACTTC. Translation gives CASSARLAVQETQYF.

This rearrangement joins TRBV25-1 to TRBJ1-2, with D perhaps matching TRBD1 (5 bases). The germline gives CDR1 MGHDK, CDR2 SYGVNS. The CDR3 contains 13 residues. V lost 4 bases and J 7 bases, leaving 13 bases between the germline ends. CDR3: CASSGPTGGGYTF. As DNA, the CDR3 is TGTGCCAGCAGTGGGCCGACGGGGGGTGGCTACACCTTC.

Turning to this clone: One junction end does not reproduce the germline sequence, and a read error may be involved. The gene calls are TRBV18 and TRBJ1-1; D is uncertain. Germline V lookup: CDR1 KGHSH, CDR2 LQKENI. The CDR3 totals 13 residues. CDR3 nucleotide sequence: TGTGCCAGCTCCCCACAGCCGAACACTGAAGCTTTCTTT. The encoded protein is CASSPQPNTEAFF.

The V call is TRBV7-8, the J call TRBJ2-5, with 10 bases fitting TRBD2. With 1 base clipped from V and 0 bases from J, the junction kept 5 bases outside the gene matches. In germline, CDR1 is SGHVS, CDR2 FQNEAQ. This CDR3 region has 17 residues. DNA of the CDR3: TGTGCCAGCAGCTTAGGGACTAGCGGCCTGTACCAAGAGACCCAGTACTTC. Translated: CASSLGTSGLYQETQYF.

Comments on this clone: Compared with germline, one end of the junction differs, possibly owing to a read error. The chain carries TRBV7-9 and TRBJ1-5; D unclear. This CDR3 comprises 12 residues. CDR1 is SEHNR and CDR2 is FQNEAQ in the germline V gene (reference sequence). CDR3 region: CSSSLGEQPQHF. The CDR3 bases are TGTTCCAGCAGCTTAGGAGAACAGCCCCAGCATTTT.

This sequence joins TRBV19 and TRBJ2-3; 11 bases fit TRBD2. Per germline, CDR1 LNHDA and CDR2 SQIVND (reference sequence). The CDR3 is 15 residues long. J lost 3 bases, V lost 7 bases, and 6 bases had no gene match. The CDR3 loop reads CASTPGLAATDTQYF. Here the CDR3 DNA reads TGTGCCAGTACCCCGGGACTAGCGGCAACAGATACGCAGTATTTT.

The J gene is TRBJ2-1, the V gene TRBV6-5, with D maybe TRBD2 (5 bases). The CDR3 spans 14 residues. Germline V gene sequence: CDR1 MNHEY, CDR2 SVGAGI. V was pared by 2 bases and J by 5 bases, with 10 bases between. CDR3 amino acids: CASSYGVANNEQFF. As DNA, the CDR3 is TGTGCCAGCAGTTACGGGGTAGCGAACAATGAGCAGTTCTTC.

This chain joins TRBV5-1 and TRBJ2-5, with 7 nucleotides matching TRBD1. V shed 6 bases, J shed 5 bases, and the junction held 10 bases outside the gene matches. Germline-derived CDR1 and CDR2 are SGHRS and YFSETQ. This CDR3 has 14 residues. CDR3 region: CASTPGQRRETQYF. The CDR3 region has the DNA TGCGCCAGCACCCCGGGACAGCGGCGGGAGACCCAGTACTTC.

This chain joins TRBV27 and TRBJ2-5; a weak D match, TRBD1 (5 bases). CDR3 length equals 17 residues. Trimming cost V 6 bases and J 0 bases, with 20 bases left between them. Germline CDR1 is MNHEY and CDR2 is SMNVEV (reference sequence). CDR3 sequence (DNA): TGTGCCAGCAGGCCAGGGCCCCACCGCCCAAACCAAGAGACCCAGTACTTC. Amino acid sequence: CASRPGPHRPNQETQYF.

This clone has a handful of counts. CDR3 region: CASSPTAPGDTEAFF. CDR3 nucleotides: TGTGCCAGCAGCCCAACAGCCCCGGGGGACACTGAAGCTTTCTTT. The V and J genes are TRBV7-2 and TRBJ1-1; D might be TRBD1 (5 bases). This CDR3 region has 15 residues. V was pared by 5 bases and J by 3 bases, with 16 bases between. Germline V gene data show CDR1 as SGHTA and CDR2 as FQGNSA.